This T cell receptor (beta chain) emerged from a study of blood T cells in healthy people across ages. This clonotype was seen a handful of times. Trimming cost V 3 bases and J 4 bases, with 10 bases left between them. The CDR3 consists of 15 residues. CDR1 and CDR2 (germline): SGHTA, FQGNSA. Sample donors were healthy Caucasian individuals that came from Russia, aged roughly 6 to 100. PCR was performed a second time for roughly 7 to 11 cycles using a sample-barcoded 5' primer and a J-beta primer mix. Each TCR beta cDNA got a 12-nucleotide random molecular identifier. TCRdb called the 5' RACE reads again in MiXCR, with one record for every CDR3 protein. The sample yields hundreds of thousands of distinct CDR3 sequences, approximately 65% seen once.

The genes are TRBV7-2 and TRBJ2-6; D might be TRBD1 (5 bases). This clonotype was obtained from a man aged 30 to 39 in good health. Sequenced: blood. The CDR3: CASSFSGAGANVLTF. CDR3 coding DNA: TGTGCCAGCAGCTTTAGTGGGGCCGGGGCCAACGTCCTGACTTTC.